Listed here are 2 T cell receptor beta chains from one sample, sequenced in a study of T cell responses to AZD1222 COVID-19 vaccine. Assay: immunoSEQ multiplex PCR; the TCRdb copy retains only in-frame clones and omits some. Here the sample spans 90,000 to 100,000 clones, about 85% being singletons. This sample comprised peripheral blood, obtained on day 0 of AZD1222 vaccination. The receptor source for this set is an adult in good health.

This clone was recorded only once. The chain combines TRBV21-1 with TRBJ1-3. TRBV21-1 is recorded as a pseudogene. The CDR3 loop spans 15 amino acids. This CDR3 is CASTWGSHWQNTIYF. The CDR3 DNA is TGTGCCAGTACGTGGGGGTCCCACTGGCAAAACACCATATATTTT.

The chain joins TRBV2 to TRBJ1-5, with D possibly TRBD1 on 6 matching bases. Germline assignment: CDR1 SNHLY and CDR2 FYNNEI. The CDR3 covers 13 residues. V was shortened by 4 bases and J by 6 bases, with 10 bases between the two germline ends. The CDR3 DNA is TGTGCCAGCAGTGGGGGGCTGGGTCAGCCCCAGCATTTT. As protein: CASSGGLGQPQHF.